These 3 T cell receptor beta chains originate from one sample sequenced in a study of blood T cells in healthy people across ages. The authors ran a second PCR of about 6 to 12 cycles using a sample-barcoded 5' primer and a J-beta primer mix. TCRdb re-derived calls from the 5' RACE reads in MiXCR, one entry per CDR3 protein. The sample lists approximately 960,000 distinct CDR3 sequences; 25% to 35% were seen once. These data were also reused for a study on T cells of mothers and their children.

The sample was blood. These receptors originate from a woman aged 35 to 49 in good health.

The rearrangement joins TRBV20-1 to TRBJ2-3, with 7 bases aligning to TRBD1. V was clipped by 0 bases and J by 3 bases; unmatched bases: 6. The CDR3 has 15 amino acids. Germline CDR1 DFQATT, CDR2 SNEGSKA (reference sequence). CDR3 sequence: CSAREQGYRTDTQYF. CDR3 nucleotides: TGCAGTGCTAGAGAACAGGGGTATAGAACAGATACGCAGTATTTT.

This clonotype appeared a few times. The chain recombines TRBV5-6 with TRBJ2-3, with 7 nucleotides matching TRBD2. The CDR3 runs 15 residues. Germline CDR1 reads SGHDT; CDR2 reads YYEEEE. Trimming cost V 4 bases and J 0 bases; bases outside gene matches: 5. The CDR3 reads CASSLAAPSTDTQYF. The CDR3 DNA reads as TGTGCCAGCAGCCTAGCGGCTCCTAGCACAGATACGCAGTATTTT. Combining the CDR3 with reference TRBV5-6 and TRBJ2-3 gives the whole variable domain DAGVTQSPTHLIKTRGQQVTLRCSPKSGHDTVSWYQQALGQGPQFIFQYYEEEERQRGNFPDRFSGHQFPNYSSELNVNALLLGDSALYLCASSLAAPSTDTQYFGPGTRLTVL.

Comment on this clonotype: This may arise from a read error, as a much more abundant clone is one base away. CDR3 sequence (DNA): TGCGCCAGCAGCCAAAACAAGGCAGGGTGCTATGGCTACACCTTC. Translated, it gives CASSQNKAGCYGYTF. The chain uses TRBV4-3 and TRBJ1-2; a weak D match, TRBD1 (5 bases). V was clipped by 2 bases and J by 4 bases, with 14 bases between them. This CDR3 has 15 residues. Looked up from germline, CDR1 is LGHNA and CDR2 is YSLEER.